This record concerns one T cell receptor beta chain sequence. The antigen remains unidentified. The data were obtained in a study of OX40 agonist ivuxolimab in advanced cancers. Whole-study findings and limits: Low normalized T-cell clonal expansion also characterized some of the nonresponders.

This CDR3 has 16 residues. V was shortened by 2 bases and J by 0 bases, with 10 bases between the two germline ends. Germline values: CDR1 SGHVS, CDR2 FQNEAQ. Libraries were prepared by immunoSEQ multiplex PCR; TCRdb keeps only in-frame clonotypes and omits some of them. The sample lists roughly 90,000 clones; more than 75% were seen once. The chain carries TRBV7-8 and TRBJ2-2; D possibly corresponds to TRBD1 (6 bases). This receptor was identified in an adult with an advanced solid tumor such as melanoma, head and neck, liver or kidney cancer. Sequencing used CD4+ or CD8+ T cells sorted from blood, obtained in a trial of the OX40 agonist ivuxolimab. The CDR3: CASSLTGTTNTGELFF. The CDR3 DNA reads TGTGCCAGCAGCTTAACCGGGACAACGAACACCGGGGAGCTGTTTTTT.